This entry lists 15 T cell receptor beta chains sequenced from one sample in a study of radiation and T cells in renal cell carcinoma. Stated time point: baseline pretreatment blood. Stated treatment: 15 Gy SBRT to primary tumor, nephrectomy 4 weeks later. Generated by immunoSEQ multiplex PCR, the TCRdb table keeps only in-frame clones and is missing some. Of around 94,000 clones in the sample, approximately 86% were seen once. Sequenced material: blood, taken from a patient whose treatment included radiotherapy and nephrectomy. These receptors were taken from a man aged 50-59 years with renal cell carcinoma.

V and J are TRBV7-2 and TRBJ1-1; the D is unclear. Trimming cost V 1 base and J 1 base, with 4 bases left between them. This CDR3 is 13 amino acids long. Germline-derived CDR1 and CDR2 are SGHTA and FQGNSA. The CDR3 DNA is TGTGCCAGCAGCTTAGACAGGAACACTGAAGCTTTCTTT. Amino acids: CASSLDRNTEAFF.

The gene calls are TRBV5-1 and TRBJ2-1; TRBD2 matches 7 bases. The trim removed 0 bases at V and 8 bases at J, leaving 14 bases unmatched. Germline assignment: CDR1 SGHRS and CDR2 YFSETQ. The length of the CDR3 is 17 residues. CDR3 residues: CASSLGPSGTFPYEQFF. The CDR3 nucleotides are TGCGCCAGCAGCTTGGGGCCTAGCGGCACTTTTCCGTATGAGCAGTTCTTC.

CDR3 DNA: TGTGCCAGCAGCTTAGAAACGGCGGCGTATCAGCCCCAGCATTTT. Encoded protein: CASSLETAAYQPQHF. The gene calls are TRBV7-2 and TRBJ1-5; D not resolved. The CDR3 totals 15 residues. Germline-derived CDR1 and CDR2 are SGHTA and FQGNSA. V lost 1 base and J lost 5, with 12 bases in between.

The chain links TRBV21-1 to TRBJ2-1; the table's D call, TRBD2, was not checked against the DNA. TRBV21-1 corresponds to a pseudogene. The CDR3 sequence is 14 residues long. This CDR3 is CASSKSYPLDEQFF. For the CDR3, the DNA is TGTGCCAGCAGCAAATCCTACCCCCTCGATGAGCAGTTCTTC.

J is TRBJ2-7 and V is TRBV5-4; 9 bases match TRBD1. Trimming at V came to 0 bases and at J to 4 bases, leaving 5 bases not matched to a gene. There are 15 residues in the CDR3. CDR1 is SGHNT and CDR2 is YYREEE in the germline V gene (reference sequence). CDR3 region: CASSLEWTGDYEQYF. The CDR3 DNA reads TGTGCCAGCAGCTTGGAATGGACAGGGGATTACGAGCAGTACTTC.

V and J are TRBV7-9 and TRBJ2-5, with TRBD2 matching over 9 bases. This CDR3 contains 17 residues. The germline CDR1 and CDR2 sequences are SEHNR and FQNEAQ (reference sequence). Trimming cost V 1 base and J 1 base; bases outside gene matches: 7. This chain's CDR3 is CASSLGTLAGRQETQYF. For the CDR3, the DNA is TGTGCCAGCAGCTTAGGAACCCTAGCGGGGCGCCAAGAGACCCAGTACTTC.

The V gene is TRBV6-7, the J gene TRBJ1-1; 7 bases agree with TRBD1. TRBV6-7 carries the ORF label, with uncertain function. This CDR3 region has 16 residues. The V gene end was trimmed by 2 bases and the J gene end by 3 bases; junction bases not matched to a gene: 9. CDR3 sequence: CASSYGPRQGDTEAFF. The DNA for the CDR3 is TGTGCCAGCAGTTACGGACCCAGGCAGGGGGACACTGAAGCTTTCTTT.

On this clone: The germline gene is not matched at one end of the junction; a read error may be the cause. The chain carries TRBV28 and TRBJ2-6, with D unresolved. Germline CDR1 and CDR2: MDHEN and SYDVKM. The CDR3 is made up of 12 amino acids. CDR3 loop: CAALSGANVLTF. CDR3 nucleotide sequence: TGCGCGGCCCTCTCTGGGGCCAACGTCCTGACTTTC. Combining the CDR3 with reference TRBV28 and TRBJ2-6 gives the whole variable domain DVKVTQSSRYLVKRTGEKVFLECVQDMDHENMFWYRQDPGLGLRLIYFSYDVKMKEKGDIPEGYSVSREKKERFSLILESASTNQTSMYLCAALSGANVLTFGAGSRLTVL.

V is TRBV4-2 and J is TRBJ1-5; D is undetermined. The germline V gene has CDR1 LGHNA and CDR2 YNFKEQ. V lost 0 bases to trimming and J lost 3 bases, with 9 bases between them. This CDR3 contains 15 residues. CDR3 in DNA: TGTGCCAGCAGCCAAGAGGCGCACTTCAATCAGCCCCAGCATTTT. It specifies CASSQEAHFNQPQHF.

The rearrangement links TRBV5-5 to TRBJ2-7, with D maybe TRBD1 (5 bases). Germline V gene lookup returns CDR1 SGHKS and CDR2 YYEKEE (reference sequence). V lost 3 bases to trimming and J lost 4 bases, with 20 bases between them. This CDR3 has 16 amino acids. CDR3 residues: CASSSGTGPGAYEQYF. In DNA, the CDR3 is TGTGCCAGCAGCTCAGGAACAGGTCCGGGCGCATACGAGCAGTACTTC.

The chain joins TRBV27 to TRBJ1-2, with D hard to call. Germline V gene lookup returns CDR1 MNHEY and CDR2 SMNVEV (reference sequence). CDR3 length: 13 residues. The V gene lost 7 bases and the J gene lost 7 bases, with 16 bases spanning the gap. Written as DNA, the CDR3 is TGTGCCAGCACCACTACAAGGGAAGTTGGCTACACCTTC. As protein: CASTTTREVGYTF.

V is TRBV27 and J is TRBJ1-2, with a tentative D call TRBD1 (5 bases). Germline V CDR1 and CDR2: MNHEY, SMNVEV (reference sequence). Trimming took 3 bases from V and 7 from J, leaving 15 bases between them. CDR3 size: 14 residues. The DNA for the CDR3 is TGTGCCAGCAGTTTTGGCAGGGAGTCTGGTGGCTACACCTTC. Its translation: CASSFGRESGGYTF.

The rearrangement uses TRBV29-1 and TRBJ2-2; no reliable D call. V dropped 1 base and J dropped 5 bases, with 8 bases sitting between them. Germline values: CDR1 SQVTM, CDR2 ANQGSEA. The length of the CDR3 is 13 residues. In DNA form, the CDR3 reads TGCAGCGTTGAAGTTACGAGGACCGGGGAGCTGTTTTTT. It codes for CSVEVTRTGELFF.

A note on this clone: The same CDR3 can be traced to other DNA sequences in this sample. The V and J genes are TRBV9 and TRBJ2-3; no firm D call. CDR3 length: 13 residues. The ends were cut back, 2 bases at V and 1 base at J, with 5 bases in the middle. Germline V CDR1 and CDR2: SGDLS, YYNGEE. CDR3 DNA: TGTGCCAGCAGCGTCGGAGGCACAGATACGCAGTATTTT. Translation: CASSVGGTDTQYF.

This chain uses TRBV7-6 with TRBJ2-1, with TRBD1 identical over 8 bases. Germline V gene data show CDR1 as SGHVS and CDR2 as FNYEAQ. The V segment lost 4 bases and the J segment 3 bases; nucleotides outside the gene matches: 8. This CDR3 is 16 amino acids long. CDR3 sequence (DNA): TGTGCCAGCAGCTCCCCCGGACAGGGAGGCTACAATGAGCAGTTCTTC. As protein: CASSSPGQGGYNEQFF.